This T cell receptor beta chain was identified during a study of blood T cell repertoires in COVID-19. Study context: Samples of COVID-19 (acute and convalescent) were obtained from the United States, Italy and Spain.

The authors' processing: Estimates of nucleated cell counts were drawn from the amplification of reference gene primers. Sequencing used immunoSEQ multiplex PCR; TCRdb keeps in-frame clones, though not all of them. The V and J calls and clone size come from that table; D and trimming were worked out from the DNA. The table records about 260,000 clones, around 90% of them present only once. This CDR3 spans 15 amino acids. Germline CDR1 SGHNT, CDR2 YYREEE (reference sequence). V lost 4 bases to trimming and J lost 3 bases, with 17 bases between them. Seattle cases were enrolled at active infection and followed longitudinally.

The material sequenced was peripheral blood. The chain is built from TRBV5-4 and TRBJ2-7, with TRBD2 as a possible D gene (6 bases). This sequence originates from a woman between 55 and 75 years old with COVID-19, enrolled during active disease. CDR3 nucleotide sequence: TGTGCCAGCAGCGGCGGGACGAGTACGGTCTACGAGCAGTACTTC. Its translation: CASSGGTSTVYEQYF.